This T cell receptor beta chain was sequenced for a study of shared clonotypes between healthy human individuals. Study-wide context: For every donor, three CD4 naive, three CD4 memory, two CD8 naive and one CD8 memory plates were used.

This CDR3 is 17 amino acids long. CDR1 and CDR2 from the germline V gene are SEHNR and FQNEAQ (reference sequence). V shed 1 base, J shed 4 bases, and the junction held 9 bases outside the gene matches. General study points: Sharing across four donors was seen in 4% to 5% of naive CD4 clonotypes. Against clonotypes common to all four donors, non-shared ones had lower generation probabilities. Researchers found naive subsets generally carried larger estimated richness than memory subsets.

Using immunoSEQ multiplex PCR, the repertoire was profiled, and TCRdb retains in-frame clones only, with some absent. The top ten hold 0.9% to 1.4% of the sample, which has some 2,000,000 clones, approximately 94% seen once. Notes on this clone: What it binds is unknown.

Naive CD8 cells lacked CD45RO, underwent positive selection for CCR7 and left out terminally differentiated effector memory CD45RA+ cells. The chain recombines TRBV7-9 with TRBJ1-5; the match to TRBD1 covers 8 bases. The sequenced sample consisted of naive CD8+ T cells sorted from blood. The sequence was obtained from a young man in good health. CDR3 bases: TGTGCCAGCAGCTTAGATTGGACAGGGACTTTAAATCAGCCCCAGCATTTT. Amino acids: CASSLDWTGTLNQPQHF.